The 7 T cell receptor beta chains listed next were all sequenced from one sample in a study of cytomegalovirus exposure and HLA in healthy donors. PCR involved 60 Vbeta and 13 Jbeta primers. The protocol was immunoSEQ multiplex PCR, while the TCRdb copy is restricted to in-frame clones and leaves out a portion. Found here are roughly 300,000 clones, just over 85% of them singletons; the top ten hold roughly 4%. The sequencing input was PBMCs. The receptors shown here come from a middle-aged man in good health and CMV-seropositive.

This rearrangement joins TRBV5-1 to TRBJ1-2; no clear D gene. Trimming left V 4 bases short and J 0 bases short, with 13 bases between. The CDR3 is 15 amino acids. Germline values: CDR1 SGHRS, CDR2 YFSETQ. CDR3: CASSTSGTSNYGYTF. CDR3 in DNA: TGCGCCAGCAGCACCTCGGGAACTTCTAACTATGGCTACACCTTC.

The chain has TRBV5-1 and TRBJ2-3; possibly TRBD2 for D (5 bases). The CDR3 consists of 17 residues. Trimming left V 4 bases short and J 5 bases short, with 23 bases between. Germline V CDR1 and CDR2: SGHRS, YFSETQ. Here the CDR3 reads CASSGWLAYGSKDTQYF. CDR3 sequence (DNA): TGCGCCAGCAGCGGCTGGCTAGCCTATGGGTCTAAAGATACGCAGTATTTT.

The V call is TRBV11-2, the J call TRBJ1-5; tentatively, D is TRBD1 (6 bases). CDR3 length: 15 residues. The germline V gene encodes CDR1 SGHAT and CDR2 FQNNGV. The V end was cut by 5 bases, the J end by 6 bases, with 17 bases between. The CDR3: CASSLTGLGSQPQHF. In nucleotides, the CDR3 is TGTGCCAGCAGCCTAACAGGGTTAGGGAGTCAGCCCCAGCATTTT. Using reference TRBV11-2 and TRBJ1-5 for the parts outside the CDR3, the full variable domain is EAGVAQSPRYKIIEKRQSVAFWCNPISGHATLYWYQQILGQGPKLLIQFQNNGVVDDSQLPKDRFSAERLKGVDSTLKIQPAKLEDSAVYLCASSLTGLGSQPQHFGDGTRLSIL.

CDR3 nucleotides: TGTGCCAGCAGCTTATTGGCGGGACCAGCCTACTACGAGCAGTACTTC. It is translated as CASSLLAGPAYYEQYF. This chain uses TRBV11-2 with TRBJ2-7; D might be TRBD2 (6 bases). The germline V gene encodes CDR1 SGHAT and CDR2 FQNNGV. V lost 2 bases to trimming and J lost 3 bases, with 17 bases between them. CDR3 size: 16 residues.

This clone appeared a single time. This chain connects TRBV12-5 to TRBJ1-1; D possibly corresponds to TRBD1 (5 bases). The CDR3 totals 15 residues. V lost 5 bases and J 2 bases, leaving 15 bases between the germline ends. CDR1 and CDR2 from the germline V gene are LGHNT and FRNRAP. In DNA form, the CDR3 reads TGTGCTAGTGGTACAGGAGGGGCCCCAAACACTGAAGCTTTCTTT. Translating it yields CASGTGGAPNTEAFF. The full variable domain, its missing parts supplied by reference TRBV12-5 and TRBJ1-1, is DARVTQTPRHKVTEMGQEVTMRCQPILGHNTVFWYRQTMMQGLELLAYFRNRAPLDDSGMPKDRFSAEMPDATLATLKIQPSEPRDSAVYFCASGTGGAPNTEAFFGQGTRLTVV.

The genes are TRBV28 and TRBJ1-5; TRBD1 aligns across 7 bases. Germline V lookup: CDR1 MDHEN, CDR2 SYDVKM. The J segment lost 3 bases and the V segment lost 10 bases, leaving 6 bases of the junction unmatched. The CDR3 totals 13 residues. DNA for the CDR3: TGTGCCACCTTGGGACAGTACAATCAGCCCCAGCATTTT. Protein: CATLGQYNQPQHF. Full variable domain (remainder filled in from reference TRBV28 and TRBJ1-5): DVKVTQSSRYLVKRTGEKVFLECVQDMDHENMFWYRQDPGLGLRLIYFSYDVKMKEKGDIPEGYSVSREKKERFSLILESASTNQTSMYLCATLGQYNQPQHFGDGTRLSIL.

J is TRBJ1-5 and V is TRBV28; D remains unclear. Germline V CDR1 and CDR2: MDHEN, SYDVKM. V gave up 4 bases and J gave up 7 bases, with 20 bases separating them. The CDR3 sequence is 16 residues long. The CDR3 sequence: CASSSSSPGFRQPQHF. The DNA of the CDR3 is TGTGCCAGCAGTTCCTCTTCTCCGGGATTTAGGCAGCCCCAGCATTTT.